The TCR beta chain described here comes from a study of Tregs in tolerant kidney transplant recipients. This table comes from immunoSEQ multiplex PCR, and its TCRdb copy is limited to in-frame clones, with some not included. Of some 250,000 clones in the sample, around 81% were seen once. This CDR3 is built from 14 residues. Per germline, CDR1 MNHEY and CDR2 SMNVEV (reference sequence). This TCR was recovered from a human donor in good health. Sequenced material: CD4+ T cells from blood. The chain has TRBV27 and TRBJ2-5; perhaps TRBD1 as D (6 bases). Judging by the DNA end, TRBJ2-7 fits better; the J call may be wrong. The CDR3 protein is CASTRAGEGYEQYF. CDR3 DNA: TGTGCCAGTACCCGGGCAGGGGAAGGCTACGAGCAGTACTTC.